These 30 T cell receptor beta chains share one sample of origin, sequenced in a study of T cell changes during pregnancy in multiple sclerosis. Data came from immunoSEQ multiplex PCR; TCRdb stores just in-frame clones and leaves some out. Among roughly 100,000 clones, about 90% were seen once, and the ten largest hold 1.5% to 2%. The sample was peripheral blood, taken before pregnancy. These receptors were taken from a female donor with multiple sclerosis, enrolled in a pregnancy study.

The V and J genes are TRBV5-1 and TRBJ1-3, with D maybe TRBD1 (5 bases). V was trimmed by 5 bases and J by 0 bases, leaving 18 bases between them. The CDR3 sequence is 17 residues long. Germline V gene sequence: CDR1 SGHRS, CDR2 YFSETQ. CDR3 residues: CASRREGTSFSGNTIYF. The CDR3 DNA follows: TGCGCCAGCAGACGCGAGGGGACTTCTTTCTCTGGAAACACCATATATTTT.

The rearrangement joins TRBV30 to TRBJ2-4; tentative D call: TRBD1 (6 bases). Per the germline V gene, CDR1 is GTSNPN and CDR2 is SVGIG (reference sequence). The CDR3 runs to 11 residues. V was pared by 2 bases and J by 9 bases, with 8 bases between. CDR3 coding DNA: TGTGCCTGGAGTAGAGGGGGCATTCAGTACTTC. Translating it yields CAWSRGGIQYF.

The chain employs TRBV6-6 and TRBJ1-2; tentatively, D is TRBD1 (6 bases). CDR1 MNHNY and CDR2 SVGAGI come from the germline V gene (reference sequence). This CDR3 spans 15 amino acids. V lost 0 bases and J lost 7, with 15 bases in between. The CDR3 is CASSYSQTGLGGYTF. The CDR3, as DNA: TGTGCCAGCAGTTACTCCCAGACAGGCCTCGGTGGCTACACCTTC.

CDR3 sequence (DNA): TGTGCCAGCAGCAAAGTGGCGATGTGCAGGCACACCGGGGAGCTGTTTTTT. Encoded protein: CASSKVAMCRHTGELFF. The chain employs TRBV21-1 and TRBJ2-2; no DNA check was done on the table's D call, TRBD1. TRBV21-1 constitutes a pseudogene. The CDR3 sequence is 17 residues long.

The rearrangement joins TRBV6-1 to TRBJ1-2; the match to TRBD1 covers 9 bases. In germline, CDR1 is MNHNS, CDR2 SASEGT. V was pared by 7 bases and J by 4 bases, with 10 bases of the junction left unmatched. The CDR3 sequence is 15 residues long. CDR3 amino acids: CASTDRGTAIYGYTF. The CDR3 nucleotides read TGTGCCAGCACCGACAGGGGGACAGCCATCTATGGCTACACCTTC.

The chain links TRBV27 to TRBJ1-5; unclear D gene. The ends were cut back, 4 bases at V and 0 bases at J, with 13 bases in the middle. The CDR3 length is 16 residues. Looked up from germline, CDR1 is MNHEY and CDR2 is SMNVEV (reference sequence). The CDR3 bases are TGTGCCAGCAGTTCCTGGACTGGAAATAGCAATCAGCCCCAGCATTTT. Encoded protein: CASSSWTGNSNQPQHF.

The rearrangement links TRBV7-2 to TRBJ1-1, with a tentative D call TRBD1 (6 bases). Trimming shortened V by 2 bases and J by 4 bases, and 8 bases separated the two germline ends. The CDR3 runs to 13 residues. The germline V gene has CDR1 SGHTA and CDR2 FQGNSA. The CDR3 loop is CASSLQGTTEAFF. The CDR3 region has the DNA TGTGCCAGCAGCTTACAGGGGACCACTGAAGCTTTCTTT.

This chain connects TRBV5-4 to TRBJ2-7; TRBD2 might be the D (5 bases). The CDR3 contains 13 residues. V dropped 4 bases and J dropped 0 bases, with 8 bases sitting between them. Germline CDR1 SGHNT, CDR2 YYREEE (reference sequence). The CDR3 DNA follows: TGTGCCAGCAGCCAAACTAGCTCCTACGAGCAGTACTTC. Translated, it gives CASSQTSSYEQYF.

Here the CDR3 reads CASQGQPTLNTEAFF. The CDR3 nucleotides read TGTGCCAGTCAGGGACAGCCTACCCTGAACACTGAAGCTTTCTTT. The chain uses TRBV25-1 and TRBJ1-1; 7 nucleotides match TRBD1. Germline V gene data show CDR1 as MGHDK and CDR2 as SYGVNS. The CDR3 is 15 residues long. V trimming: 9 bases; J trimming: 0 bases; junction bases outside the gene matches: 10.

This sequence joins TRBV7-2 and TRBJ1-1, with TRBD1 matching 10 bases. Germline trimming cut 1 base from V and 6 bases from J; bases unmatched to any gene: 8. The germline gives CDR1 SGHTA, CDR2 FQGNSA. The CDR3 is 16 residues long. The CDR3 sequence: CASSLVGTGDFSEAFF. As DNA, the CDR3 is TGTGCCAGCAGCTTAGTTGGGACAGGGGATTTCTCTGAAGCTTTCTTT.

The J gene is TRBJ2-3, the V gene TRBV19; maybe TRBD2 (5 bases). CDR1 LNHDA and CDR2 SQIVND come from the germline V gene (reference sequence). The CDR3 spans 21 residues. V lost 5 bases and J lost 0, with 30 bases in between. CDR3 nucleotides: TGTGCCAGTAGTCGAAGGCCCAGGACCCCAGGACGGCTAGCCAGCACAGATACGCAGTATTTT. Amino acid sequence: CASSRRPRTPGRLASTDTQYF.

The chain couples TRBV6-6 to TRBJ1-4, with D possibly TRBD1 on 5 matching bases. Trimming took 6 bases from V and 6 from J, leaving 11 bases between them. The CDR3 contains 13 residues. Germline V lookup: CDR1 MNHNY, CDR2 SVGAGI (reference sequence). The CDR3 protein is CASRTVSDEKLFF. DNA of the CDR3: TGTGCCAGCAGGACAGTTTCGGATGAAAAACTGTTTTTT.

The V and J genes are TRBV5-1 and TRBJ2-7, with 10 bases fitting TRBD1. The CDR3 sequence is 17 residues long. Trimming at V came to 0 bases and at J to 3 bases, leaving 9 bases not matched to a gene. CDR1 and CDR2 (germline): SGHRS, YFSETQ. CDR3: CASSLAVGTGAVYEQYF. The CDR3 DNA follows: TGCGCCAGCAGCTTGGCTGTAGGGACAGGGGCAGTCTACGAGCAGTACTTC.

The rearrangement uses TRBV15 and TRBJ1-1, with a possible D match to TRBD1 (6 bases). V lost 5 bases and J lost 0, with 10 bases in between. This CDR3 comprises 14 residues. Germline lookup yields CDR1 LNHNV and CDR2 YYDKDF (reference sequence). The CDR3 loop is CATSPRTVNTEAFF. CDR3 DNA: TGTGCCACCAGCCCCCGGACAGTGAACACTGAAGCTTTCTTT.

The gene calls are TRBV6-5 and TRBJ2-7, with 8 bases identical to TRBD2. CDR3 length: 16 amino acids. The germline CDR1 and CDR2 sequences are MNHEY and SVGAGI. V trimming: 4 bases; J trimming: 5 bases; junction bases outside the gene matches: 13. In DNA, the CDR3 is TGTGCCAGCAGTTCGTTACTGAGCGGGAGAGTCCACGAGCAGTACTTC. Amino acid sequence: CASSSLLSGRVHEQYF.

DNA of the CDR3: TGTGCCAGCAGCCAAGATCCTCGACGACAGGGGGCCTCCGGAAACACCATATATTTT. Translating gives CASSQDPRRQGASGNTIYF. V gene TRBV14 combines with J gene TRBJ1-3, with 10 positions matching TRBD1. Trimming removed 0 bases from V and 4 bases from J; junction bases left unmatched: 12. The CDR3 consists of 19 residues. Germline assignment: CDR1 SGHDN and CDR2 FVKESK.

The V gene is TRBV5-4, the J gene TRBJ2-3; D uncertain. V was trimmed by 4 bases and J by 1 base, leaving 7 bases between them. This CDR3 comprises 13 residues. The germline V gene has CDR1 SGHNT and CDR2 YYREEE (reference sequence). The CDR3 DNA follows: TGTGCCAGCAGCCCTCTTGGCACAGATACGCAGTATTTT. Protein product: CASSPLGTDTQYF.

V and J are TRBV2 and TRBJ2-5; D remains unclear. The V and J ends lost 6 bases and 2 bases respectively, with 10 bases between them. Germline lookup yields CDR1 SNHLY and CDR2 FYNNEI. This CDR3 has 13 residues. DNA for the CDR3: TGTGCCAGCAGGTACAGTTCGCAAGAGACCCAGTACTTC. It yields the protein CASRYSSQETQYF. Complete variable domain (other parts from reference TRBV2 and TRBJ2-5): EPEVTQTPSHQVTQMGQEVILRCVPISNHLYFYWYRQILGQKVEFLVSFYNNEISEKSEIFDDQFSVERPDGSNFTLKIRSTKLEDSAMYFCASRYSSQETQYFGPGTRLLVL.

The J gene is TRBJ2-1, the V gene TRBV5-4; the match to TRBD2 covers 10 bases. With V trimmed by 2 bases and J by 2 bases, 7 bases remained unmatched. This CDR3 region has 17 residues. Germline CDR1 and CDR2: SGHNT and YYREEE (reference sequence). CDR3 amino acids: CASSFHTSGVAYNEQFF. CDR3 nucleotide sequence: TGTGCCAGCAGCTTTCATACTAGCGGGGTCGCCTACAATGAGCAGTTCTTC.

J is TRBJ1-4 and V is TRBV30, with a weak D call TRBD1 (5 bases). In germline, CDR1 is GTSNPN, CDR2 SVGIG (reference sequence). There are 15 residues in the CDR3. V shed 4 bases and J shed 7 bases, with 19 bases lying between them. CDR3 DNA sequence: TGTGCCTGGACCAAGAGGCAGGGTTCGGGTGAAAAACTGTTTTTT. It translates to CAWTKRQGSGEKLFF.

The J gene is TRBJ2-5, the V gene TRBV18, with D possibly being TRBD1 (6 bases). With 1 base removed from V and 4 bases from J, the gap between germline ends came to 19 bases. This CDR3 spans 17 amino acids. The germline V gene encodes CDR1 KGHSH and CDR2 LQKENI. Here the CDR3 DNA reads TGTGCCAGCTCACCACTCCATCTGGGGGACACTGGAGAGACCCAGTACTTC. As protein: CASSPLHLGDTGETQYF. Variable domain in full (rest from reference TRBV18 and TRBJ2-5): NAGVMQNPRHLVRRRGQEARLRCSPMKGHSHVYWYRQLPEEGLKFMVYLQKENIIDESGMPKERFSAEFPKEGPSILRIQQVVRGDSAAYFCASSPLHLGDTGETQYFGPGTRLLVL.

The J gene is TRBJ2-1, the V gene TRBV2; D may be TRBD2 (5 bases). The V end was cut by 11 bases, the J end by 6 bases, with 17 bases between. The CDR3 is 13 amino acids. The germline CDR1 and CDR2 sequences are SNHLY and FYNNEI. CDR3 sequence reads: CALGGRGSNEQFF. Written as DNA, the CDR3 is TGTGCCCTCGGCGGGCGCGGGTCCAATGAGCAGTTCTTC.

The J gene is TRBJ2-3, the V gene TRBV7-6; 13 nucleotides line up with TRBD2. The trim removed 4 bases at V and 0 bases at J, leaving 7 bases unmatched. Germline CDR1 reads SGHVS; CDR2 reads FNYEAQ. The CDR3 has 18 amino acids. This chain's CDR3 is CASSSRLAGGSSTDTQYF. The DNA of the CDR3 is TGTGCCAGCAGCTCACGACTAGCGGGGGGATCTAGCACAGATACGCAGTATTTT.

This clone was recorded once. The genes are TRBV27 and TRBJ1-4; D might be TRBD1 (5 bases). Germline CDR1 reads MNHEY; CDR2 reads SMNVEV (reference sequence). Trimming pared 5 bases from V and 4 bases from J, leaving 17 bases between. CDR3 length: 16 residues. CDR3 region: CASSTGPGLGNEKLFF. The CDR3 DNA sequence: TGTGCCAGCAGTACCGGCCCGGGACTCGGTAATGAAAAACTGTTTTTT. The full variable domain, completed using reference TRBV27 and TRBJ1-4, is EAQVTQNPRYLITVTGKKLTVTCSQNMNHEYMSWYRQDPGLGLRQIYYSMNVEVTDKGDVPEGYKVSRKEKRNFPLILESPSPNQTSLYFCASSTGPGLGNEKLFFGSGTQLSVL.

The chain recombines TRBV9 with TRBJ2-1, with 8 bases fitting TRBD2. The J segment lost 8 bases and the V segment lost 6 bases, leaving 13 bases of the junction unmatched. The CDR3 runs to 15 residues. Germline V gene lookup returns CDR1 SGDLS and CDR2 YYNGEE. CDR3 protein: CASIGRTSKVYEQFF. In nucleotides, the CDR3 is TGTGCCAGCATAGGGAGGACTAGCAAAGTCTATGAGCAGTTCTTC.

This clone was found a few times. The same CDR3 also results from other DNA sequences found in this sample. The chain is built from TRBV27 and TRBJ2-7; 10 bases line up with TRBD1. The V gene's germline CDR1 is MNHEY and CDR2 SMNVEV (reference sequence). J was trimmed by 3 bases and V by 0 bases; bases with no gene match: 8. The CDR3 sequence is 17 residues long. CDR3 DNA: TGTGCCAGCAGTTTATCGGGAGGGACAGGGGACGTCTACGAGCAGTACTTC. Its protein product is CASSLSGGTGDVYEQYF.

Only a few counts were recorded for this clone. The chain has TRBV28 and TRBJ2-3; TRBD2 matches at 8 bases. Germline V gene data show CDR1 as MDHEN and CDR2 as SYDVKM. J gave up 4 bases and V 5 bases, and 11 bases lay outside the gene matches. CDR3 length: 16 residues. CDR3 bases: TGTGCCAGCAGTCCCCGGCCCAGCGGGAGTCCAGATACGCAGTATTTT. Protein: CASSPRPSGSPDTQYF.

The chain uses TRBV28 and TRBJ2-3; 9 nucleotides align to TRBD2. V shed 5 bases and J 4 bases; nucleotides not matched to a gene: 10. Germline CDR1 MDHEN, CDR2 SYDVKM. The CDR3 length is 16 residues. CDR3 bases: TGTGCCAGCAGTCCGCCCTTAGCGGGAGTTTCAGATACGCAGTATTTT. It specifies CASSPPLAGVSDTQYF. Complete variable domain (other parts from reference TRBV28 and TRBJ2-3): DVKVTQSSRYLVKRTGEKVFLECVQDMDHENMFWYRQDPGLGLRLIYFSYDVKMKEKGDIPEGYSVSREKKERFSLILESASTNQTSMYLCASSPPLAGVSDTQYFGPGTRLTVL.

This sequence joins TRBV6-6 and TRBJ2-7, with 10 positions matching TRBD2. Germline V lookup: CDR1 MNHNY, CDR2 SVGAGI (reference sequence). V lost 7 bases, J lost 7 bases, and 10 bases stayed unmatched. This CDR3 spans 14 amino acids. The CDR3: CASKTAGGPREQYF. For the CDR3, the DNA is TGTGCCAGCAAGACAGCGGGAGGGCCAAGGGAGCAGTACTTC.

The chain has TRBV27 and TRBJ2-1; 8 nucleotides line up with TRBD1. In germline, CDR1 is MNHEY, CDR2 SMNVEV (reference sequence). Trimming took 6 bases from V and 4 from J; bases not matched to a gene: 8. The CDR3 runs 15 residues. The CDR3 nucleotides read TGTGCCAGCAGCCCTCGGGACAGGCGTTACAATGAGCAGTTCTTC. Its protein is CASSPRDRRYNEQFF.